Listed here is a single T cell receptor beta chain. In the source study's methods: Reference gene primer amplification gave estimated nucleated cell counts. TCRdb keeps only in-frame clones here, not all; method: immunoSEQ multiplex PCR. That table gives V, J and clone size, and the DNA gave D and trimming. The sample carries 200,000 to 250,000 clones, about four fifths recorded once. The length of the CDR3 is 14 residues. Looked up from germline, CDR1 is MGHDK and CDR2 is SYGVNS. Between the trimmed V and J ends, which lost 4 bases and 0 bases, there was a span of 6 bases. The data are from a study of blood T cell repertoires in COVID-19. Looking at the study overall: The United States, Italy and Spain were the sources of the acute and convalescent COVID-19 samples.

The chain recombines TRBV25-1 with TRBJ2-2, with D perhaps matching TRBD1 (6 bases). The sample was peripheral blood. The origin of this receptor is an elderly woman with acute or convalescent COVID-19. CDR3 amino acids: CASSGQANTGELFF. The DNA for the CDR3 is TGTGCCAGCAGTGGACAGGCGAACACCGGGGAGCTGTTTTTT.